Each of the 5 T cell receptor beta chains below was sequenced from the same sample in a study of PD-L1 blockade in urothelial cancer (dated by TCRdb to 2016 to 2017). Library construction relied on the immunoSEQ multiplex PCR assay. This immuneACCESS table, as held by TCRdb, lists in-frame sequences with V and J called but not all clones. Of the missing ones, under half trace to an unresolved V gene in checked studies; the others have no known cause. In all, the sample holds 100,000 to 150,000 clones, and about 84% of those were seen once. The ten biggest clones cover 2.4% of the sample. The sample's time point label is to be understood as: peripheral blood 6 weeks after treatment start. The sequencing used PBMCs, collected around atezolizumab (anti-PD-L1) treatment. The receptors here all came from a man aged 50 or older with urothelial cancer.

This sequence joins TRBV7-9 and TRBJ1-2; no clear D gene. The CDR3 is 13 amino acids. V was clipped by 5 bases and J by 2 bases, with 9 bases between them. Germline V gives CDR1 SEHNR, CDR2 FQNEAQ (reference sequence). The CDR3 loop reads CASSTPGNYGYTF. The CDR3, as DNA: TGTGCCAGCAGCACCCCGGGAAACTATGGCTACACCTTC.

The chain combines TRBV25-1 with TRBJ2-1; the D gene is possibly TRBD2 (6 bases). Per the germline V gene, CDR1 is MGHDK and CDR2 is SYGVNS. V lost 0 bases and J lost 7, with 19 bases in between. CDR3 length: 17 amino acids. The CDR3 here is CASSEYLWGEAMNEQFF. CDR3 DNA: TGTGCCAGCAGTGAATACCTCTGGGGGGAAGCTATGAATGAGCAGTTCTTC.

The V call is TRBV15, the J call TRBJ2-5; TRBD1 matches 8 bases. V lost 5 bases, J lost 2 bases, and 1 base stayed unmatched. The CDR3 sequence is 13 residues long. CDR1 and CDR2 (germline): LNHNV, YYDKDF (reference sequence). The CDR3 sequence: CATSRTGQETQYF. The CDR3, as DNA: TGTGCCACCAGCCGGACAGGGCAAGAGACCCAGTACTTC.

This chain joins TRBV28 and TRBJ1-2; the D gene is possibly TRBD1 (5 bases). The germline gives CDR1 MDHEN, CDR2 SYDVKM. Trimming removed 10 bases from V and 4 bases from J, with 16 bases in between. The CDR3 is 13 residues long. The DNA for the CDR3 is TGTGCCACCCCAAAATTCCAGGGCTATGGCTACACCTTC. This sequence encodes CATPKFQGYGYTF.

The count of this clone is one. The CDR3 here is CASSFKGLNNEKLFF. In nucleotides, the CDR3 is TGTGCCAGCAGCTTTAAGGGACTCAATAATGAAAAACTGTTTTTT. V gene TRBV7-2 combines with J gene TRBJ1-4; D might be TRBD1 (5 bases). Trimming left V 3 bases short and J 4 bases short, with 12 bases between. Germline V lookup: CDR1 SGHTA, CDR2 FQGNSA. The CDR3 has 15 residues.